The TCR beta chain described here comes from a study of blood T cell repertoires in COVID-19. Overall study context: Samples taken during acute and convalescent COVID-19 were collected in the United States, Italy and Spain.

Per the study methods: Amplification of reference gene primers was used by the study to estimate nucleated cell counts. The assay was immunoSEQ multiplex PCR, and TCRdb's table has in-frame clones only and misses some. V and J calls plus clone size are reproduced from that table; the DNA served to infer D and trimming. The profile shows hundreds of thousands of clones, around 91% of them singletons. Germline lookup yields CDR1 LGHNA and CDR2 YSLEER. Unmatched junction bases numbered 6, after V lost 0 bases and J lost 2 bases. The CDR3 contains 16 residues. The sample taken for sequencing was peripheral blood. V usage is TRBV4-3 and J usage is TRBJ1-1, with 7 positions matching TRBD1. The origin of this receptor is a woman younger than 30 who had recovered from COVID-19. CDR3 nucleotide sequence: TGCGCCAGCAGCCAAGATTACAGGGGAGGAAACACTGAAGCTTTCTTT. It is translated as CASSQDYRGGNTEAFF.